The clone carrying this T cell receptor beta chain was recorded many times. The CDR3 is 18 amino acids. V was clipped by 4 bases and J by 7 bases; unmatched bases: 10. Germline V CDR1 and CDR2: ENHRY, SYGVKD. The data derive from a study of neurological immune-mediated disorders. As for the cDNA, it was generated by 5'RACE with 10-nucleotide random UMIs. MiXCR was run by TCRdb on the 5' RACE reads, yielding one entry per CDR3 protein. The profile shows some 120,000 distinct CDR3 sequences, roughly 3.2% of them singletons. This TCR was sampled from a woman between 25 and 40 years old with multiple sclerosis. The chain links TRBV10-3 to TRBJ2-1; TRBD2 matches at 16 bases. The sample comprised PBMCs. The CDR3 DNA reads TGTGCCATCAGTGCCACCGGGACTAGCGGGGGGGCCGGGAATGAGCAGTTCTTC. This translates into CAISATGTSGGAGNEQFF.